The TCR beta chain under discussion was sequenced for a study of cytomegalovirus exposure and HLA in healthy donors. Background on the study: Of over 350 genotyped donors, about 81% grouped in the Caucasian-associated ancestry cluster.

This clone was observed a few times. PCR involved 60 Vbeta and 13 Jbeta primers. Assay used: immunoSEQ multiplex PCR; TCRdb lists only in-frame clones, some missing. The table shows 150,000 to 200,000 clones, with roughly 83% occurring only once. This CDR3 spans 15 amino acids. Germline CDR1 and CDR2: MGHDK and SYGVNS. The trim removed 2 bases at V and 7 bases at J, leaving 5 bases unmatched. Sequencing was carried out using PBMCs. This sequence originates from a man aged 25 to 45 in good health and CMV-seronegative. This chain links TRBV25-1 with TRBJ2-2; 9 positions agree with TRBD2. The CDR3 region is CASSEAGGPHGELFF. CDR3 DNA: TGTGCCAGCAGTGAAGCGGGAGGGCCTCACGGGGAGCTGTTTTTT.